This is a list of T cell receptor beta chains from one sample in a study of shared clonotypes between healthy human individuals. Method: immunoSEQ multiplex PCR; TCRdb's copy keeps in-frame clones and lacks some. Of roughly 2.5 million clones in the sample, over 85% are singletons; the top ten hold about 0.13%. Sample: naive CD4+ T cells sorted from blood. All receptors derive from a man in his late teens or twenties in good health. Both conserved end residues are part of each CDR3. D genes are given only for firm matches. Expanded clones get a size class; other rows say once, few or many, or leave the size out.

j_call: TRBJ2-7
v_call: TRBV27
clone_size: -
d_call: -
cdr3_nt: TGTGCCAGCAGACCCCGGGCGGCCTCGCCCCACGAGCAGTACTTC
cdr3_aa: CASRPRAASPHEQYF

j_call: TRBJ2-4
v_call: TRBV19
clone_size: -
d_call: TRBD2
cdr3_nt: TGTGCCAGTAGTAATGCGGGAGTCCCATGGGACATTCAGTACTTC
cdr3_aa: CASSNAGVPWDIQYF

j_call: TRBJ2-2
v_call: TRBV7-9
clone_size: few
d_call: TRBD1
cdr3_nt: TGTGCCAGCAGCTTAGCCGGGACAGGGGACACCGGGGAGCTGTTTTTT
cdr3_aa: CASSLAGTGDTGELFF

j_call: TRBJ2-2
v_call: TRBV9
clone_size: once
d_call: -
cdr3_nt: TGTGCCAGCAACGATCGGGGCGGAACCGGGGAGCTGTTTTTT
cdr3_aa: CASNDRGGTGELFF

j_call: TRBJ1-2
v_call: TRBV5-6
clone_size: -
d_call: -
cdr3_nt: TGTGCCAGCAGCTTGAACAGCCTGGGCTATGGCTACACCTTC
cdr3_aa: CASSLNSLGYGYTF

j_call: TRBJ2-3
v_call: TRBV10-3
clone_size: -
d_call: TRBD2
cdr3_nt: TGTGCCATCAAGTCTAGCGGGGAAGATACGCAGTATTTT
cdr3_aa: CAIKSSGEDTQYF

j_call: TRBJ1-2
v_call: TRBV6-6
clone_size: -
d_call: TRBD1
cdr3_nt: TGTGCCAGCAGCTCACAGGGGGCAGGTGGCTACACCTTC
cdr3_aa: CASSSQGAGGYTF

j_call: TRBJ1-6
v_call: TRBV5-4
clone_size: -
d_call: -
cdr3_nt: TGTGCCAGCAGCTCCGGGGGGCAGGGTAATTCACCCCTCCACTTT
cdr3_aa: CASSSGGQGNSPLHF

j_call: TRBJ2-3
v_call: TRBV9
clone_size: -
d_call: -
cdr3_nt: TGTGCCAGCAGCCCTTCAGGGAACACAGATACGCAGTATTTT
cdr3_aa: CASSPSGNTDTQYF

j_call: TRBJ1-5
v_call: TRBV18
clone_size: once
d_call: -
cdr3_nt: TGTGCCAGCTCACCATTCGAGGGGAATAGCAATCAGCCCCAGCATTTT
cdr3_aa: CASSPFEGNSNQPQHF

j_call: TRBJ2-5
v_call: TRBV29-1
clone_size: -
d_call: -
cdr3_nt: TGCAGCGTTGAAAGCCAGGGTAGGCAGACCCAGTACTTC
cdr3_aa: CSVESQGRQTQYF

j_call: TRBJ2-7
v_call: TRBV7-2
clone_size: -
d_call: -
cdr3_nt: TGTGCCAGCAGCTTGGACGGGACTTCGTCCTACGAGCAGTACTTC
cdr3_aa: CASSLDGTSSYEQYF